Sequencing of this TCR beta chain was carried out in a study of T cells after yellow fever vaccination. Germline V gene lookup returns CDR1 LNHDA and CDR2 SQIVND (reference sequence). The V end lost 6 bases, the J end lost 3 bases, and 5 bases lay between the germline ends. This CDR3 contains 11 residues. Whole-study findings and limits: On re-exposure, the response was weaker but peaked faster, at day 5 versus 15.

This clonotype was recorded many times. Its antigen is unidentified. TCRdb recomputed calls from the 5' RACE reads with MiXCR, one row per CDR3 protein. This table has a few hundred thousand distinct CDR3 sequences, 4% appearing once. This TCR was recovered from a man in his late teens or twenties who received the YFV17D yellow fever vaccine. This material consisted of PBMCs, taken 5 days after the yellow fever booster vaccination. V usage is TRBV19 and J usage is TRBJ1-2; no definite D call. Here the CDR3 DNA reads TGTGCCAGTAGGCGTTACTATGGCTACACCTTC. It is translated as CASRRYYGYTF.